These T cell receptor beta chains were read from a single sample in a study of blood T cell repertoires in COVID-19. Measured with immunoSEQ multiplex PCR; TCRdb has only the in-frame clones, and not every one. The sample includes 54,000 or so clones, around 83% seen only once; the top ten take less than 2%. The sample comprised peripheral blood. The source is a woman aged 60-75 years with acute or convalescent COVID-19. Both conserved end residues are part of each CDR3. A D gene is named only where the DNA matches it firmly. Some rows have no size entry. The others give once, few or many, or a class for an expanded clone.

d_gene: TRBD1; v_gene: TRBV2; j_gene: TRBJ2-2; abundance: NA; CDR3nt: TGTGCCAGCAGGGCCATCGGACAGGGGGCCGGGGAGCTGTTTTTT; CDR3aa: CASRAIGQGAGELFF
d_gene: NA; v_gene: TRBV11-2; j_gene: TRBJ2-5; abundance: NA; CDR3nt: TGTGCCAGCGGCCAGGGTAGGATGAGGCTGGAGACCCAGTACTTC; CDR3aa: CASGQGRMRLETQYF
d_gene: TRBD1; v_gene: TRBV2; j_gene: TRBJ2-7; abundance: NA; CDR3nt: TGTGCCAGCAGTCTTAACAGGGGTATTTACGAGCAGTACTTC; CDR3aa: CASSLNRGIYEQYF
d_gene: NA; v_gene: TRBV9; j_gene: TRBJ2-3; abundance: once; CDR3nt: TGTGCCAGCGGGCGGGGCACAGATACGCAGTATTTT; CDR3aa: CASGRGTDTQYF
d_gene: NA; v_gene: TRBV2; j_gene: TRBJ1-4; abundance: few; CDR3nt: TGTGCCAGCAGTGATGGCGAAAAACTGTTTTTT; CDR3aa: CASSDGEKLFF
d_gene: TRBD1; v_gene: TRBV19; j_gene: TRBJ2-6; abundance: few; CDR3nt: TGTGCCAGTAGTATGTATACAGGGGGGTCTGGGGCCAACGTCCTGACTTTC; CDR3aa: CASSMYTGGSGANVLTF
d_gene: TRBD2; v_gene: TRBV3-1/TRBV3-2; j_gene: TRBJ2-3; abundance: once; CDR3nt: TGTGCCAGCAGCCTTAGCGGGAAGACTAGCACAGATACGCAGTATTTT; CDR3aa: CASSLSGKTSTDTQYF
d_gene: NA; v_gene: TRBV5-1; j_gene: TRBJ2-3; abundance: NA; CDR3nt: TGCGCCAGCAGGCTCGTATCCGCGGGGACAGATACGCAGTATTTT; CDR3aa: CASRLVSAGTDTQYF
d_gene: NA; v_gene: TRBV5-1; j_gene: TRBJ2-1; abundance: NA; CDR3nt: TGCGCCAGCAGCGTGCTCGGGGAAAACAATGAGCAGTTCTTC; CDR3aa: CASSVLGENNEQFF
d_gene: NA; v_gene: TRBV19; j_gene: TRBJ2-1; abundance: NA; CDR3nt: TGTGCCAGTAGGAACAGGGTTGAGGATGAGCAGTTCTTC; CDR3aa: CASRNRVEDEQFF
d_gene: NA; v_gene: TRBV2; j_gene: TRBJ1-2; abundance: NA; CDR3nt: TGTGCCAGCAAGGCGGAGGGAAACTATGGCTACACCTTC; CDR3aa: CASKAEGNYGYTF
d_gene: NA; v_gene: TRBV27; j_gene: TRBJ1-1; abundance: NA; CDR3nt: TGTGCCAGCAGGAACCTGAGGCAGCGAGGTGAAGCTTTCTTT; CDR3aa: CASRNLRQRGEAFF
d_gene: NA; v_gene: TRBV7-2; j_gene: TRBJ2-1; abundance: once; CDR3nt: TGTGCCAGCAGCACCTCAGGCTTCGTCTACAATGAGCAGTTCTTC; CDR3aa: CASSTSGFVYNEQFF
d_gene: NA; v_gene: TRBV6-5; j_gene: TRBJ1-4; abundance: NA; CDR3nt: TGTGCCAGCAGAGATGCAGGGGTCACTAATGAAAAACTGTTTTTT; CDR3aa: CASRDAGVTNEKLFF
d_gene: TRBD1; v_gene: TRBV2; j_gene: TRBJ1-2; abundance: NA; CDR3nt: TGTGCCAGCAACCGACAGGGGGCTAATGGCTACACCTTC; CDR3aa: CASNRQGANGYTF
d_gene: TRBD2; v_gene: TRBV25-1; j_gene: TRBJ2-5; abundance: NA; CDR3nt: TGTGCCAGCAGTGGGGCTAGCGGGGGCCAAGAGACCCAGTACTTC; CDR3aa: CASSGASGGQETQYF
d_gene: TRBD1; v_gene: TRBV7-8; j_gene: TRBJ1-5; abundance: NA; CDR3nt: TGTGCCAGCAGCTTAAAGGGGACAGTCGCCTTTAGCAATCAGCCCCAGCATTTT; CDR3aa: CASSLKGTVAFSNQPQHF
d_gene: TRBD2; v_gene: TRBV9; j_gene: TRBJ2-3; abundance: once; CDR3nt: TGTGCCAGCAGCGTAGGACTAGCGGCTTACACAGATACGCAGTATTTT; CDR3aa: CASSVGLAAYTDTQYF
d_gene: NA; v_gene: TRBV2; j_gene: TRBJ2-2; abundance: once; CDR3nt: TGTGCCAGCAGGGGTAAAAGGGGGTCCACCGGGGAGCTGTTTTTT; CDR3aa: CASRGKRGSTGELFF
d_gene: NA; v_gene: TRBV20-1; j_gene: TRBJ2-1; abundance: NA; CDR3nt: TGCAGTGCTAGTTCGGCGGACACCCAGGATAATGAGCAGTTCTTC; CDR3aa: CSASSADTQDNEQFF
d_gene: TRBD1; v_gene: TRBV5-6; j_gene: TRBJ2-5; abundance: NA; CDR3nt: TGTGCCAGCAGTTCACCGGGACAGGGGGCGATAGAGACCCAGTACTTC; CDR3aa: CASSSPGQGAIETQYF
d_gene: NA; v_gene: TRBV3-1/TRBV3-2; j_gene: TRBJ2-5; abundance: NA; CDR3nt: TGTGCCAGCGCCAGGGGTCTCCAAGAGACCCAGTACTTC; CDR3aa: CASARGLQETQYF
d_gene: TRBD1; v_gene: TRBV5-1; j_gene: TRBJ1-2; abundance: NA; CDR3nt: TGCGCCAGCAGCTTGGACCCTACAGGGGCAGGAGGCTACACCTTC; CDR3aa: CASSLDPTGAGGYTF
d_gene: TRBD1; v_gene: TRBV9; j_gene: TRBJ1-1; abundance: once; CDR3nt: TGTGCCAGCAGCGTAGATGACAGGGGGCGAAGGGCTTTCTTT; CDR3aa: CASSVDDRGRRAFF
d_gene: TRBD2; v_gene: TRBV9; j_gene: TRBJ2-7; abundance: NA; CDR3nt: TGTGCCAGCAGCGTGTACCCCTTGCGGGAGGGATCCGAGCAGTACTTC; CDR3aa: CASSVYPLREGSEQYF
d_gene: NA; v_gene: TRBV2; j_gene: TRBJ1-5; abundance: NA; CDR3nt: TGTGCCAGCAGTCCAATGGGGGGAAAGTTAAGCAATCAGCCCCAGCATTTT; CDR3aa: CASSPMGGKLSNQPQHF
d_gene: NA; v_gene: TRBV9; j_gene: TRBJ1-3; abundance: NA; CDR3nt: TGTGCCAGCAGCGCTACCTACTCTGGAAACACCATATATTTT; CDR3aa: CASSATYSGNTIYF
d_gene: NA; v_gene: TRBV7-9; j_gene: TRBJ2-3; abundance: few; CDR3nt: TGTGCCAGCAGCTCGGCGGGGGATACGCAGTATTTT; CDR3aa: CASSSAGDTQYF
d_gene: NA; v_gene: TRBV28; j_gene: TRBJ1-2; abundance: NA; CDR3nt: TGTGCCAGCAACGGGGTCTATGGCTACACCTTC; CDR3aa: CASNGVYGYTF
d_gene: NA; v_gene: TRBV3-1/TRBV3-2; j_gene: TRBJ2-1; abundance: NA; CDR3nt: TGTGCCAGCAGCCAAGTGGGGCAGCGGCAGTTCTTC; CDR3aa: CASSQVGQRQFF
d_gene: TRBD2; v_gene: TRBV7-9; j_gene: TRBJ2-1; abundance: NA; CDR3nt: TGTGCCAGCAGCCCCCCAGCTAGCGGGAGTAGAAATGAGCAGTTCTTC; CDR3aa: CASSPPASGSRNEQFF
d_gene: NA; v_gene: TRBV6-6; j_gene: TRBJ1-3; abundance: few; CDR3nt: TGTGCCAGCAGCTATAGATACTCTGGAAACACCATATATTTT; CDR3aa: CASSYRYSGNTIYF
d_gene: NA; v_gene: TRBV4-1; j_gene: TRBJ2-7; abundance: once; CDR3nt: TGCGCCAGCAGCCAAGATTTGACGAGGGAGCAGTACTTC; CDR3aa: CASSQDLTREQYF
d_gene: NA; v_gene: TRBV5-5; j_gene: TRBJ1-4; abundance: NA; CDR3nt: TGTGCCAGCAGGCAGTCCCTGTGGGAAAAACTGTTTTTT; CDR3aa: CASRQSLWEKLFF
d_gene: NA; v_gene: TRBV19; j_gene: TRBJ2-7; abundance: NA; CDR3nt: TGTGCCAGTAGTATAGTCGGAGGTTTAAACGAGCAGTACTTC; CDR3aa: CASSIVGGLNEQYF
d_gene: TRBD1; v_gene: TRBV5-1; j_gene: TRBJ1-1; abundance: NA; CDR3nt: TGCGCCAGCAGCCCCGGGACAGGTAAGAACACTGAAGCTTTCTTT; CDR3aa: CASSPGTGKNTEAFF
d_gene: TRBD2; v_gene: TRBV6-4; j_gene: TRBJ2-1; abundance: NA; CDR3nt: TGTGCCAGCAGTAAGAACCCGGGACTAGCGGGGACTTACAATGAGCAGTTCTTC; CDR3aa: CASSKNPGLAGTYNEQFF
d_gene: NA; v_gene: TRBV14; j_gene: TRBJ2-5; abundance: NA; CDR3nt: TGTGCCAGCAGCCAAGGAGTTTCGCTCCAAGAGACCCAGTACTTC; CDR3aa: CASSQGVSLQETQYF
d_gene: NA; v_gene: TRBV5-4; j_gene: TRBJ1-3; abundance: NA; CDR3nt: TGTGCCAGCAGCTCCGGCGGGGGGGGCGGAAACACCATATATTTT; CDR3aa: CASSSGGGGGNTIYF
d_gene: NA; v_gene: TRBV7-9; j_gene: TRBJ1-6; abundance: NA; CDR3nt: TGTGCCAGCAGCCGACAGACAGGTCTCAATTCACCCCTCCACTTT; CDR3aa: CASSRQTGLNSPLHF
d_gene: NA; v_gene: TRBV19; j_gene: TRBJ1-6; abundance: NA; CDR3nt: TGTGCCAGTAGTCCGGGGACACCACCCCTCCACTTT; CDR3aa: CASSPGTPPLHF
d_gene: TRBD2; v_gene: TRBV5-1; j_gene: TRBJ2-7; abundance: once; CDR3nt: TGCGCCAGCAGCTTCATTTCTAGCGGGATCGTCCCCTACGAGCAGTACTTC; CDR3aa: CASSFISSGIVPYEQYF
d_gene: NA; v_gene: TRBV7-9; j_gene: TRBJ1-4; abundance: NA; CDR3nt: TGTGCCAGCAGCCCGAGGGACTTCGCAACTAATGAAAAACTGTTTTTT; CDR3aa: CASSPRDFATNEKLFF
d_gene: NA; v_gene: TRBV5-8; j_gene: TRBJ1-1; abundance: NA; CDR3nt: TGTGCCAGCAGCTCGTATCGGGGGGCAACGAACACTGAAGCTTTCTTT; CDR3aa: CASSSYRGATNTEAFF
d_gene: NA; v_gene: TRBV18; j_gene: TRBJ2-5; abundance: NA; CDR3nt: TGTGCCAGCTCACCGAGGGGGTTGGAGACCCAGTACTTC; CDR3aa: CASSPRGLETQYF
d_gene: TRBD2; v_gene: TRBV5-1; j_gene: TRBJ2-7; abundance: NA; CDR3nt: TGCGCCAGCAGCTTGGTGGGTAGCGGGAGGCCAGGCTCCTACGAGCAGTACTTC; CDR3aa: CASSLVGSGRPGSYEQYF
d_gene: TRBD1; v_gene: TRBV10-3; j_gene: TRBJ1-3; abundance: NA; CDR3nt: TGTGCCATCAGCGCAGGGGGCCTCTCTGGAAACACCATATATTTT; CDR3aa: CAISAGGLSGNTIYF
d_gene: NA; v_gene: TRBV2; j_gene: TRBJ2-7; abundance: once; CDR3nt: TGTGCCAGCAGCCCCAGAGGGACCTACGAGCAGTACTTC; CDR3aa: CASSPRGTYEQYF
d_gene: NA; v_gene: TRBV4-2; j_gene: TRBJ2-3; abundance: NA; CDR3nt: TGTGCCAGCAGCCAAGGTGTAAGCGGGAGCACAGATACGCAGTATTTT; CDR3aa: CASSQGVSGSTDTQYF
d_gene: TRBD2; v_gene: TRBV4-1; j_gene: TRBJ2-7; abundance: NA; CDR3nt: TGCGCCAGCAGCCAATACGCTAGCGGGGGGATCTACGAGCAGTACTTC; CDR3aa: CASSQYASGGIYEQYF
d_gene: TRBD1; v_gene: TRBV5-1; j_gene: TRBJ1-3; abundance: NA; CDR3nt: TGCGCCAGCAGCTCCGAAGGGACAGGGGTCGAAGGTGGAAACACCATATATTTT; CDR3aa: CASSSEGTGVEGGNTIYF
d_gene: NA; v_gene: TRBV2; j_gene: TRBJ1-5; abundance: NA; CDR3nt: TGTGCCAGCAGTGGAGGGAAAAGCAATCAGCCCCAGCATTTT; CDR3aa: CASSGGKSNQPQHF
d_gene: TRBD1; v_gene: TRBV7-2; j_gene: TRBJ1-2; abundance: NA; CDR3nt: TGTGCCAGCAGCCCGGGGAGGGGACAGGGACGAGCAGGTAGCGGCTACACCTTC; CDR3aa: CASSPGRGQGRAGSGYTF
d_gene: NA; v_gene: TRBV19; j_gene: TRBJ2-1; abundance: NA; CDR3nt: TGTGCCAGTAGGAGATACTCTACCGCGGTACATGAGCAGTTCTTC; CDR3aa: CASRRYSTAVHEQFF
d_gene: TRBD1; v_gene: TRBV7-6; j_gene: TRBJ2-7; abundance: few; CDR3nt: TGTGCCAGCAGCCCGAGGGGGCAGGGCTACGAGCAGTACTTC; CDR3aa: CASSPRGQGYEQYF
d_gene: TRBD1; v_gene: TRBV2; j_gene: TRBJ1-1; abundance: NA; CDR3nt: TGTGCCAGCAGCGTGACAGGGGGCTACACTGAAGCTTTCTTT; CDR3aa: CASSVTGGYTEAFF
d_gene: NA; v_gene: TRBV2; j_gene: TRBJ1-3; abundance: few; CDR3nt: TGTGCCAGCAGGCAGGGAGGTGGAAACACCATATATTTT; CDR3aa: CASRQGGGNTIYF
d_gene: TRBD1; v_gene: TRBV28; j_gene: TRBJ1-2; abundance: NA; CDR3nt: TGTGCCAGCCGAAGACACGGACAGGCCAACTATGGCTACACCTTC; CDR3aa: CASRRHGQANYGYTF